Below, 30 T cell receptor beta chains from the same sample are listed, as sequenced in a study of cytomegalovirus exposure and HLA in healthy donors. PCR employed 60 Vbeta and 13 Jbeta primers. Sequenced by immunoSEQ multiplex PCR; TCRdb stores in-frame clones only, minus some. The sample records 130,000 to 150,000 clones, roughly 78% being singletons. Sequenced: PBMCs. All receptors come from a female donor in good health and CMV-seronegative.

The genes are TRBV5-1 and TRBJ1-1; 7 bases are a match to TRBD1. The CDR3 is 15 residues long. Germline lookup yields CDR1 SGHRS and CDR2 YFSETQ. The ends lost 3 bases at V and 1 base at J; junction bases unmatched: 6. The CDR3 loop is CASSWGTAKNTEAFF. Here the CDR3 DNA reads TGCGCCAGCAGCTGGGGGACAGCCAAGAACACTGAAGCTTTCTTT.

This rearrangement joins TRBV30 to TRBJ1-1, with TRBD1 identical over 10 bases. Germline V lookup: CDR1 GTSNPN, CDR2 SVGIG (reference sequence). CDR3 size: 16 residues. J gave up 3 bases and V 1 base, and 8 bases lay outside the gene matches. CDR3 in amino acids: CAWSGGDRGTDTEAFF. CDR3 coding DNA: TGTGCCTGGAGTGGGGGGGACAGGGGAACGGACACTGAAGCTTTCTTT.

The V call is TRBV5-5, the J call TRBJ2-7, with 8 bases matching TRBD2. Germline-derived CDR1 and CDR2 are SGHKS and YYEKEE (reference sequence). Germline trimming cut 0 bases from V and 0 bases from J; bases unmatched to any gene: 11. The CDR3 extends over 18 amino acids. CDR3 nucleotides: TGTGCCAGCAGCTTGGTAAGGGGTAGCGGGGCGCTCTCCTACGAGCAGTACTTC. Its translation: CASSLVRGSGALSYEQYF.

The CDR3 sequence: CASSFKPPQNEADTEAFF. The CDR3 bases are TGTGCCAGCAGTTTTAAGCCCCCACAAAACGAGGCAGACACTGAAGCTTTCTTT. This chain uses TRBV27 with TRBJ1-1; D call uncertain. V was cut by 3 bases and J by 3 bases, with 23 bases left in between. The CDR3 runs to 18 residues. Germline V gives CDR1 MNHEY, CDR2 SMNVEV (reference sequence).

The chain links TRBV10-3 to TRBJ2-7; D is undetermined. V lost 1 base and J lost 0, with 16 bases in between. This CDR3 contains 17 residues. Germline-derived CDR1 and CDR2 are ENHRY and SYGVKD. This CDR3 reads CAISELGTAFTSYEQYF. The CDR3 region has the DNA TGTGCCATCAGTGAGTTGGGCACAGCCTTTACCTCCTACGAGCAGTACTTC.

The genes are TRBV7-9 and TRBJ1-1; TRBD1 matches 12 bases. CDR1 is SEHNR, CDR2 FQNEAQ, per germline (reference sequence). The CDR3 spans 15 residues. Trimming took 0 bases from V and 6 from J; bases not matched to a gene: 2. The CDR3 loop reads CASSLAGTGGSEAFF. DNA for the CDR3: TGTGCCAGCAGCTTAGCGGGGACAGGGGGCTCTGAAGCTTTCTTT. The full variable domain, completed using reference TRBV7-9 and TRBJ1-1, is DTGVSQNPRHKITKRGQNVTFRCDPISEHNRLYWYRQTLGQGPEFLTYFQNEAQLEKSRLLSDRFSAERPKGSFSTLEIQRTEQGDSAMYLCASSLAGTGGSEAFFGQGTRLTVV.

V and J are TRBV19 and TRBJ2-1, with 16 bases that match TRBD2. Germline trimming cut 4 bases from V and 10 bases from J; bases unmatched to any gene: 4. CDR1 LNHDA and CDR2 SQIVND come from the germline V gene (reference sequence). The CDR3 sequence is 15 residues long. This CDR3 is CASSRGLAGGYEQFF. The CDR3 nucleotides read TGTGCCAGTAGTAGGGGACTAGCGGGAGGGTACGAGCAGTTCTTC.

J is TRBJ2-1 and V is TRBV7-9, with 14 bases identical to TRBD2. V was pared by 3 bases and J by 8 bases, with 12 bases of the junction left unmatched. From germline, CDR1 is SEHNR and CDR2 FQNEAQ (reference sequence). CDR3 length: 18 residues. CDR3 sequence: CASSFRPTSGGARHEQFF. The CDR3 nucleotides are TGTGCCAGCAGCTTCAGGCCGACTAGCGGGGGGGCCCGTCATGAGCAGTTCTTC.

The CDR3 region has the DNA TGTGCCATCCCCGCCAGGGGGTCACCCCTCCACTTT. Translation: CAIPARGSPLHF. This sequence joins TRBV7-2 and TRBJ1-6, with 7 positions matching TRBD1. The length of the CDR3 is 12 residues. Trimming at V came to 10 bases and at J to 10 bases, leaving 7 bases not matched to a gene. Germline V gives CDR1 SGHTA, CDR2 FQGNSA.

The chain links TRBV28 to TRBJ1-1, with unresolved D. Between the trimmed V and J ends, which lost 2 bases and 11 bases, there was a span of 15 bases. The CDR3 length is 13 residues. Germline V gives CDR1 MDHEN, CDR2 SYDVKM. As DNA, the CDR3 is TGTGCCAGCAGTTTAGGGCTCAGTCAACGGGCTTTCTTT. Protein product: CASSLGLSQRAFF. The whole variable domain, filled in from reference TRBV28 and TRBJ1-1, reads DVKVTQSSRYLVKRTGEKVFLECVQDMDHENMFWYRQDPGLGLRLIYFSYDVKMKEKGDIPEGYSVSREKKERFSLILESASTNQTSMYLCASSLGLSQRAFFGQGTRLTVV.

This clone has a handful of counts. The rearrangement links TRBV4-2 to TRBJ1-5; D perhaps matches TRBD1 (5 bases). From germline, CDR1 is LGHNA and CDR2 YNFKEQ. This CDR3 spans 15 amino acids. The V and J ends lost 1 base and 6 bases respectively, with 13 bases between them. The DNA of the CDR3 is TGTGCCAGCAGCCAAGGATCGGGGGAGGTTCAGCCCCAGCATTTT. Translated: CASSQGSGEVQPQHF.

This clone has just one count. For the CDR3, the DNA is TGTGCCAGCAGCCGGTTAACAGGAAGCTCCTACGAGCAGTACTTC. As protein: CASSRLTGSSYEQYF. The rearrangement uses TRBV11-2 and TRBJ2-7, with D maybe TRBD1 (5 bases). CDR3 size: 15 residues. Germline CDR1 reads SGHAT; CDR2 reads FQNNGV. Trimming pared 5 bases from V and 0 bases from J, leaving 14 bases between.

J is TRBJ2-3 and V is TRBV5-1; 9 positions agree with TRBD1. Germline V gene data show CDR1 as SGHRS and CDR2 as YFSETQ. CDR3 size: 15 residues. V trimming: 0 bases; J trimming: 8 bases; junction bases outside the gene matches: 7. The CDR3 region has the DNA TGCGCCAGCAGCTTGGTAGGACAGGGGTCTTCTACGCAGTATTTT. Residues: CASSLVGQGSSTQYF.

The V gene is TRBV7-8, the J gene TRBJ1-1; tentative D call: TRBD1 (6 bases). V was trimmed by 7 bases and J by 1 base, leaving 25 bases between them. The CDR3 extends over 18 amino acids. The germline gives CDR1 SGHVS, CDR2 FQNEAQ. The CDR3: CASNFRPTGREWNTEAFF. In DNA, the CDR3 is TGTGCCAGCAACTTCCGCCCTACAGGGAGGGAATGGAACACTGAAGCTTTCTTT. The whole variable domain, filled in from reference TRBV7-8 and TRBJ1-1, reads GAGVSQSPRYKVAKRGQDVALRCDPISGHVSLFWYQQALGQGPEFLTYFQNEAQLDKSGLPSDRFFAERPEGSVSTLKIQRTQQEDSAVYLCASNFRPTGREWNTEAFFGQGTRLTVV.

The CDR3 spells CASRTGQVNTEAFF. The CDR3 DNA reads as TGTGCCAGCAGGACGGGACAAGTTAACACTGAAGCTTTCTTT. The genes are TRBV28 and TRBJ1-1, with TRBD1 as a possible D gene (6 bases). With 6 bases removed from V and 2 bases from J, the gap between germline ends came to 13 bases. This CDR3 region has 14 residues. The germline gives CDR1 MDHEN, CDR2 SYDVKM. The full variable domain, completed using reference TRBV28 and TRBJ1-1, is DVKVTQSSRYLVKRTGEKVFLECVQDMDHENMFWYRQDPGLGLRLIYFSYDVKMKEKGDIPEGYSVSREKKERFSLILESASTNQTSMYLCASRTGQVNTEAFFGQGTRLTVV.

The chain combines TRBV27 with TRBJ2-1; 10 bases fit TRBD1. CDR3 length equals 19 residues. The V gene end was trimmed by 4 bases and the J gene end by 2 bases; junction bases not matched to a gene: 14. Germline assignment: CDR1 MNHEY and CDR2 SMNVEV (reference sequence). The CDR3: CASSSGQGGGIRPYNEQFF. CDR3 bases: TGTGCCAGCAGTTCAGGACAGGGGGGCGGGATAAGGCCCTACAATGAGCAGTTCTTC.

V usage is TRBV28 and J usage is TRBJ1-5, with D tentatively TRBD1 (6 bases). The germline CDR1 and CDR2 sequences are MDHEN and SYDVKM. The length of the CDR3 is 15 residues. Deletions cut 8 bases from V and 0 bases from J, with 14 bases between. The CDR3, as DNA: TGTGCCAGCGAAGGGGGTGAGCATAGCAATCAGCCCCAGCATTTT. Residues: CASEGGEHSNQPQHF. Drawing the rest from reference TRBV28 and TRBJ1-5, the complete variable domain is DVKVTQSSRYLVKRTGEKVFLECVQDMDHENMFWYRQDPGLGLRLIYFSYDVKMKEKGDIPEGYSVSREKKERFSLILESASTNQTSMYLCASEGGEHSNQPQHFGDGTRLSIL.

V usage is TRBV29-1 and J usage is TRBJ1-1, with a possible D match to TRBD1 (5 bases). V was pared by 5 bases and J by 1 base, with 23 bases between. Germline-derived CDR1 and CDR2 are SQVTM and ANQGSEA. The CDR3 extends over 17 amino acids. The CDR3 region is CSVIPVSRGKKNTEAFF. CDR3 nucleotides: TGCAGCGTTATACCAGTCAGTAGGGGAAAGAAGAACACTGAAGCTTTCTTT.

The chain recombines TRBV5-1 with TRBJ2-5; possibly TRBD2 for D (5 bases). CDR3 length: 13 amino acids. Per germline, CDR1 SGHRS and CDR2 YFSETQ. Deletions cut 0 bases from V and 7 bases from J, with 10 bases between. CDR3 sequence reads: CASSLAYGGTQYF. In DNA form, the CDR3 reads TGCGCCAGCAGCTTGGCCTATGGAGGGACCCAGTACTTC.

The chain recombines TRBV6-1 with TRBJ1-2; a possible D gene is TRBD1 (6 bases). This CDR3 is built from 11 residues. Trimming shortened V by 8 bases and J by 2 bases, and 6 bases separated the two germline ends. Germline V gene data show CDR1 as MNHNS and CDR2 as SASEGT. The CDR3 loop reads CASDRNYGYTF. CDR3 sequence (DNA): TGTGCCAGCGACAGGAACTATGGCTACACCTTC.

The chain employs TRBV27 and TRBJ2-1, with 10 bases lining up with TRBD2. Trimming cost V 8 bases and J 5 bases; bases outside gene matches: 6. The V gene's germline CDR1 is MNHEY and CDR2 SMNVEV (reference sequence). The CDR3 contains 14 residues. The CDR3 is CASALAGAHNEQFF. The CDR3 region has the DNA TGTGCCAGCGCTCTAGCGGGGGCACACAATGAGCAGTTCTTC.

The genes are TRBV5-1 and TRBJ1-4, with 7 bases that match TRBD1. CDR1 is SGHRS, CDR2 YFSETQ, per germline. The CDR3 totals 14 residues. Trimming at V came to 4 bases and at J to 5 bases, leaving 5 bases not matched to a gene. The DNA for the CDR3 is TGCGCCAGCAGCCGACAGGGCCTCAATGAAAAACTGTTTTTT. Translation gives CASSRQGLNEKLFF.

This sequence joins TRBV28 and TRBJ2-1, with D tentatively TRBD1 (5 bases). Per germline, CDR1 MDHEN and CDR2 SYDVKM. V was shortened by 10 bases and J by 0 bases, with 13 bases between the two germline ends. This CDR3 comprises 14 residues. The CDR3 loop is CATRRGYSYNEQFF. The CDR3 DNA reads TGTGCCACGCGAAGGGGCTACTCCTACAATGAGCAGTTCTTC.

This clone occurred once. V is TRBV5-6 and J is TRBJ2-6; tentative D call: TRBD2 (7 bases). CDR3 length equals 18 residues. From germline, CDR1 is SGHDT and CDR2 YYEEEE. Trimming pared 3 bases from V and 2 bases from J, leaving 18 bases between. The CDR3 is CASSYLGGGNTGANVLTF. The CDR3 bases are TGTGCCAGCAGCTACTTAGGGGGGGGTAATACTGGGGCCAACGTCCTGACTTTC.

The CDR3 here is CASSEWPNSPLHF. The CDR3 DNA reads as TGTGCCAGCAGTGAATGGCCTAATTCACCCCTCCACTTT. The chain recombines TRBV25-1 with TRBJ1-6; no clear D gene. Germline CDR1 reads MGHDK; CDR2 reads SYGVNS. This CDR3 region has 13 residues. Trimming cost V 1 base and J 6 bases, with 4 bases left between them.

The chain combines TRBV7-2 with TRBJ2-5; a possible D gene is TRBD2 (6 bases). V gave up 3 bases and J gave up 2 bases, with 16 bases separating them. The germline CDR1 and CDR2 sequences are SGHTA and FQGNSA. The CDR3 runs to 16 residues. The CDR3 DNA is TGTGCCAGCAGCTTTTCGCAACTAGCTGCTCAAGAGACCCAGTACTTC. Translating it yields CASSFSQLAAQETQYF.

The rearrangement uses TRBV28 and TRBJ1-1, with D possibly matching TRBD1 (6 bases). Trimming removed 6 bases at V and 8 bases at J, with 10 bases between. Germline V gene lookup returns CDR1 MDHEN and CDR2 SYDVKM. The CDR3 is made up of 11 amino acids. CDR3 DNA: TGTGCCAGCAGACGGACAGCCGAAGCTTTCTTT. It codes for CASRRTAEAFF.

The V and J genes are TRBV9 and TRBJ2-5; D uncertain. V was pared by 5 bases and J by 2 bases, with 13 bases between. Germline V CDR1 and CDR2: SGDLS, YYNGEE. The CDR3 loop spans 14 amino acids. The CDR3 region has the DNA TGTGCCAGCAGTGCGTTTGTCAATCAAGAGACCCAGTACTTC. It codes for CASSAFVNQETQYF.

This chain uses TRBV6-5 with TRBJ1-2, with 8 bases identical to TRBD1. This CDR3 region has 14 residues. Per the germline V gene, CDR1 is MNHEY and CDR2 is SVGAGI. Unmatched junction bases numbered 9, after V lost 5 bases and J lost 7 bases. The CDR3 coding sequence is TGTGCCAGCAGTCCGAGGACAGGGTGGAGTGGCTACACCTTC. Translating gives CASSPRTGWSGYTF.

The chain uses TRBV7-2 and TRBJ1-6; 7 bases are shared with TRBD1. From germline, CDR1 is SGHTA and CDR2 FQGNSA. V was pared by 5 bases and J by 14 bases, with 12 bases of the junction left unmatched. The CDR3 totals 14 residues. In nucleotides, the CDR3 is TGTGCCAGCAGCCAATCGACAGGGATAACAGCCCTCCACTTT. The encoded protein is CASSQSTGITALHF.